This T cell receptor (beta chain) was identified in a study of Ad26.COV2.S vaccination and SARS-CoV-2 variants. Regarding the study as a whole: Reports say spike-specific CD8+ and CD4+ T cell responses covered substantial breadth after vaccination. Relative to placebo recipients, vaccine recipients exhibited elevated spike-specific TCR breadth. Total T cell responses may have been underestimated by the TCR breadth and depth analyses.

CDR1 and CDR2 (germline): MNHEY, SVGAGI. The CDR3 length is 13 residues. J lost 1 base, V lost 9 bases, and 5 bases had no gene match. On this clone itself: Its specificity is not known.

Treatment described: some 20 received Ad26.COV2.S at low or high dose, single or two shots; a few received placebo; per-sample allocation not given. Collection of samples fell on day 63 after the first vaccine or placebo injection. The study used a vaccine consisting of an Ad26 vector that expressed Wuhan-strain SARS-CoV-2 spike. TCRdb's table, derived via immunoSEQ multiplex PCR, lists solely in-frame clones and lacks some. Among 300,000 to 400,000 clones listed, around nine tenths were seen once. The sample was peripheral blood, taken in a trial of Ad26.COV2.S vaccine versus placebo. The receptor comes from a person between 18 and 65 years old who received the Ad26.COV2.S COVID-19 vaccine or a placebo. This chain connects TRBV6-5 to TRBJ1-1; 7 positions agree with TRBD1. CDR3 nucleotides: TGTGCCAGTACAAGGACAGGGAACACTGAAGCTTTCTTT. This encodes CASTRTGNTEAFF.